Below are 26 T cell receptor beta chains sequenced from a single sample in a study of identical twins. TCRdb processed the 5' RACE reads anew with MiXCR; each CDR3 protein has one entry. This table holds about 220,000 distinct CDR3 sequences, 6.5% to 9% found once. This sample also belongs to another study, concerning yellow fever vaccine responses in identical twins.

Sequenced material: CD8+ T cells sorted from blood. The receptors originated from a woman aged 18-29 years in good health.

This clonotype was recorded at least ten times. The rearrangement uses TRBV28 and TRBJ1-5; D gene unclear. The germline V gene has CDR1 MDHEN and CDR2 SYDVKM. The CDR3 is made up of 12 amino acids. The V end was cut by 1 base, the J end by 6 bases, with 4 bases between. CDR3 in DNA: TGTGCCAGCAGTTTATTAGGTCAGCCCCAGCATTTT. Protein sequence: CASSLLGQPQHF.

The chain joins TRBV20-1 to TRBJ2-5; 8 bases agree with TRBD2. The CDR3 has 14 amino acids. Germline V gene data show CDR1 as DFQATT and CDR2 as SNEGSKA (reference sequence). J lost 1 base, V lost 5 bases, and 6 bases had no gene match. The CDR3 spells CSAGSSGFQETQYF. For the CDR3, the DNA is TGCAGTGCTGGATCTAGCGGGTTCCAAGAGACCCAGTACTTC.

V gene TRBV29-1 combines with J gene TRBJ2-7, with 7 nucleotides matching TRBD1. Germline CDR1 and CDR2: SQVTM and ANQGSEA. With V trimmed by 2 bases and J by 2 bases, 6 bases remained unmatched. The CDR3 runs to 14 residues. The CDR3 bases are TGCAGCGTTGAAATAACAGACAGGGCCTACGAGCAGTACTTC. This translates into CSVEITDRAYEQYF.

V gene TRBV5-6 combines with J gene TRBJ2-3; D not resolved. V was trimmed by 4 bases and J by 1 base, leaving 7 bases between them. The CDR3 has 13 residues. The germline CDR1 and CDR2 sequences are SGHDT and YYEEEE. CDR3 DNA sequence: TGTGCCAGCAGCCGTTGGGGCACAGATACGCAGTATTTT. Translation: CASSRWGTDTQYF.

Only a few counts were recorded for this clonotype. V usage is TRBV9 and J usage is TRBJ1-1, with D perhaps matching TRBD1 (5 bases). With 2 bases removed from V and 1 base from J, the gap between germline ends came to 12 bases. Germline V gene sequence: CDR1 SGDLS, CDR2 YYNGEE. The CDR3 has 15 amino acids. CDR3 nucleotides: TGTGCCAGCAGCGTGCAGGGTTTGGGGAACACTGAAGCTTTCTTT. It translates to CASSVQGLGNTEAFF.

The rearrangement links TRBV7-2 to TRBJ1-1; the D gene is possibly TRBD1 (5 bases). V lost 1 base, J lost 4 bases, and 10 bases lay in between. The germline V gene encodes CDR1 SGHTA and CDR2 FQGNSA. The CDR3 loop spans 14 amino acids. CDR3 sequence: CASSLELRGTEAFF. The CDR3 coding sequence is TGTGCCAGCAGCTTAGAATTAAGGGGCACTGAAGCTTTCTTT.

This clonotype was counted ten times or more. The rearrangement joins TRBV27 to TRBJ2-7, with D perhaps being TRBD1 or TRBD2 (6 bases each). Trimming took 6 bases from V and 3 from J, leaving 12 bases between them. Germline CDR1 is MNHEY and CDR2 is SMNVEV (reference sequence). The CDR3 has 13 residues. The CDR3 DNA reads as TGTGCCAGCAGAAGGGGGGAAGTCTACGAGCAGTACTTC. This sequence encodes CASRRGEVYEQYF.

This clonotype has just a few counts. This sequence joins TRBV6-2 or TRBV6-3 and TRBJ2-3, with TRBD2 matching over 8 bases. Unmatched junction bases numbered 5, after V lost 4 bases and J lost 2 bases. Germline loops: CDR1 MNHEY, CDR2 SVGEGT. The CDR3 contains 15 residues. The CDR3 sequence is CASSSIAGFTDTQYF. For the CDR3, the DNA is TGTGCCAGCAGTTCGATAGCGGGATTCACAGATACGCAGTATTTT.

This clonotype was counted a few times. V usage is TRBV12-3 or TRBV12-4 and J usage is TRBJ2-7; TRBD2 matches 9 bases. With V trimmed by 1 base and J by 4 bases, 20 bases remained unmatched. This CDR3 comprises 20 residues. The CDR3 is CASSLGSRRAGGYGVYEQYF. The CDR3 nucleotides are TGTGCCAGCAGTTTAGGGTCGAGACGGGCGGGAGGGTACGGTGTGTACGAGCAGTACTTC.

Turning to this clonotype: Mismatch with germline at one junction end may stem from a read error. The CDR3 sequence: CATSRDRGAGNEQFF. CDR3 nucleotide sequence: TGTGCCACCAGCCGAGACCGTGGGGCGGGCAATGAGCAGTTCTTC. The chain links TRBV15 to TRBJ2-1; perhaps D is TRBD1 or TRBD2 (5 bases each). From germline, CDR1 is LNHNV and CDR2 YYDKDF (reference sequence). The length of the CDR3 is 15 residues.

This clonotype turned up a few times. CDR3 bases: TGCAGTGCTAGAGATTTTGGAGTGGGGAAGGGGACCCGCGGTAACAATGAGCAGTTCTTC. Its translation is CSARDFGVGKGTRGNNEQFF. The chain links TRBV20-1 to TRBJ2-1, with D perhaps given as TRBD1 or TRBD2 (5 bases each). Germline V gives CDR1 DFQATT, CDR2 SNEGSKA (reference sequence). The CDR3 is 20 residues long. Trimming took off 0 bases at V and 5 bases at J, with 29 bases between the two ends.

The gene calls are TRBV25-1 and TRBJ2-1; 12 nucleotides align to TRBD2. In germline, CDR1 is MGHDK, CDR2 SYGVNS. The CDR3 sequence is 14 residues long. V gave up 5 bases and J gave up 10 bases; unmatched junction bases: 6. CDR3 nucleotides: TGTGCCAGCAGTTCTCTAGCGGGAGGGGGGGAGCAGTTCTTC. This codes for CASSSLAGGGEQFF.

This clonotype was detected only a few times. The V call is TRBV28, the J call TRBJ2-7, with D perhaps TRBD2 (7 bases). V was shortened by 7 bases and J by 5 bases, with 18 bases between the two germline ends. Germline CDR1 is MDHEN and CDR2 is SYDVKM. CDR3 length equals 14 residues. The CDR3 sequence: CASKNYWGGHEQYF. Here the CDR3 DNA reads TGTGCCAGCAAAAACTATTGGGGGGGCCACGAGCAGTACTTC.

The V call is TRBV12-5, the J call TRBJ2-6; 8 nucleotides line up with TRBD1. Losses at the gene ends were 4 bases for V and 0 bases for J; bases not matched to a gene: 14. The CDR3 has 20 amino acids. Germline-derived CDR1 and CDR2 are LGHNT and FRNRAP. The CDR3 spells CASGSPLGGQDHSGANVLTF. CDR3 DNA: TGTGCTAGTGGTTCCCCCCTGGGGGGACAGGACCACTCTGGGGCCAACGTCCTGACTTTC.

This clonotype was observed many times. The chain combines TRBV12-3 or TRBV12-4 with TRBJ1-2, with D maybe TRBD1 (6 bases). V lost 3 bases to trimming and J lost 0 bases, with 11 bases between them. CDR3 length: 15 amino acids. As DNA, the CDR3 is TGTGCCAGCAGTTTCATTGGGGGCTCTAACTATGGCTACACCTTC. Protein product: CASSFIGGSNYGYTF.

This clonotype was recorded a few times. The chain has TRBV7-9 and TRBJ2-3; 9 nucleotides match TRBD1. The V segment lost 5 bases and the J segment 1 base; nucleotides outside the gene matches: 7. Germline V gene lookup returns CDR1 SEHNR and CDR2 FQNEAQ (reference sequence). This CDR3 spans 16 amino acids. CDR3 nucleotides: TGTGCCAGCAGCCTCCGGGACAGGGTAGGCACAGATACGCAGTATTTT. The encoded protein is CASSLRDRVGTDTQYF.

In this sample, this clonotype turned up many times. The CDR3 loop reads CASSLLGQGAKNIQYF. The CDR3 nucleotides are TGTGCCAGCAGTCTCCTAGGACAGGGGGCCAAAAACATTCAGTACTTC. The chain joins TRBV12-3 or TRBV12-4 to TRBJ2-4; 9 nucleotides agree with TRBD1. Trimming cost V 5 bases and J 1 base; bases outside gene matches: 6. The CDR3 is 16 residues long.

CDR3 sequence: CASSTTRLEFDTGELFF. CDR3 nucleotide sequence: TGTGCCAGCAGCACGACAAGACTAGAGTTTGACACCGGGGAGCTGTTTTTT. The gene calls are TRBV7-6 and TRBJ2-2, with D perhaps matching TRBD2 (6 bases). Looked up from germline, CDR1 is SGHVS and CDR2 is FNYEAQ. The CDR3 totals 17 residues. Trimming left V 5 bases short and J 3 bases short, with 19 bases between.

The chain links TRBV3-1 to TRBJ2-7, with 10 bases aligning to TRBD1. CDR3 length equals 16 residues. The germline V gene encodes CDR1 LGHDT and CDR2 YNNKEL (reference sequence). V lost 3 bases, J lost 3 bases, and 8 bases stayed unmatched. The CDR3 reads CASSQSDRGRVYEQYF. In DNA, the CDR3 is TGTGCCAGCAGCCAGTCTGACAGGGGGCGAGTCTACGAGCAGTACTTC.

The chain uses TRBV6-5 and TRBJ2-1; D is possibly TRBD2 (6 bases). The germline V gene has CDR1 MNHEY and CDR2 SVGAGI. V was clipped by 0 bases and J by 2 bases, with 14 bases between them. The CDR3 is 17 amino acids. CDR3 sequence reads: CASSYSPRGGPYNEQFF. The CDR3 DNA reads TGTGCCAGCAGTTACTCCCCTCGTGGAGGGCCCTACAATGAGCAGTTCTTC.

This clonotype was counted at least ten times. The rearrangement uses TRBV12-3 or TRBV12-4 and TRBJ1-2; no clear D. V shed 5 bases and J shed 5 bases, with 9 bases lying between them. This CDR3 is 12 amino acids long. The CDR3 sequence: CASSPSLYGYTF. The CDR3 nucleotides are TGTGCCAGCAGTCCTAGTTTGTATGGCTACACCTTC.

In its sample, this clonotype was seen many times. The J gene is TRBJ2-1, the V gene TRBV2, with 7 bases identical to TRBD2. Germline trimming cut 4 bases from V and 7 bases from J; bases unmatched to any gene: 10. The CDR3 is made up of 15 amino acids. Germline CDR1 and CDR2: SNHLY and FYNNEI. CDR3 in DNA: TGTGCCAGCAGTGGGCAAGCGGGAAGGCAGAATGAGCAGTTCTTC. It encodes CASSGQAGRQNEQFF.

This clonotype was found many times. The V and J genes are TRBV6-1 and TRBJ1-2; tentative D call: TRBD1 (6 bases). V lost 1 base and J 6 bases, leaving 12 bases between the germline ends. CDR3 length equals 14 residues. Germline V gene sequence: CDR1 MNHNS, CDR2 SASEGT. The CDR3 here is CASSEEGVRNGYTF. CDR3 sequence (DNA): TGTGCCAGCAGTGAAGAGGGGGTGCGGAATGGCTACACCTTC.

This clonotype was observed at least ten times. The chain carries TRBV24-1 and TRBJ2-1, with D maybe TRBD1 (6 bases). This CDR3 region has 13 residues. Germline CDR1 and CDR2: KGHDR and SFDVKD. The V end was cut by 4 bases, the J end by 10 bases, with 13 bases between. Written as DNA, the CDR3 is TGTGCCACCAGTGACAGAACAGGGTGGGAGCAGTTCTTC. Protein sequence: CATSDRTGWEQFF.

This clonotype was seen at least ten times. The rearrangement joins TRBV5-1 to TRBJ2-7; 7 bases are a match to TRBD1. This CDR3 comprises 13 residues. Trimming at V came to 5 bases and at J to 0 bases, leaving 2 bases not matched to a gene. Germline V gene sequence: CDR1 SGHRS, CDR2 YFSETQ. This CDR3 reads CASRGGLSYEQYV. The DNA for the CDR3 is TGCGCCAGCAGAGGGGGCCTCTCCTACGAGCAGTACGTC.

The chain employs TRBV9 and TRBJ2-1; no clear D gene. Trimming removed 1 base from V and 6 bases from J, with 11 bases in between. Germline V gives CDR1 SGDLS, CDR2 YYNGEE. The CDR3 loop spans 14 amino acids. The chain's CDR3 is CASSVPGLANEQFF. DNA of the CDR3: TGTGCCAGCAGCGTACCGGGCTTGGCCAATGAGCAGTTCTTC.